Given below is one TCR beta chain in context. The repertoire was sequenced with immunoSEQ multiplex PCR; TCRdb's copy has only in-frame clones and lacks some. The repertoire holds some 70,000 clones, with around 83% as singletons. The entry originates in a study of neoadjuvant anti-PD-1 for oral cavity cancer. Time point denoted: after neoadjuvant nivolumab, at surgical resection. The sample was PBMCs, taken after nivolumab (anti-PD-1) treatment. The sequence was obtained from a person between 40 and 80 years old with oral cavity squamous cell carcinoma.

CDR3 loop: CASKIGTSGNYEQYF. The CDR3 DNA is TGTGCCAGCAAAATAGGGACTAGCGGGAATTACGAGCAGTACTTC. The chain is built from TRBV6-1 and TRBJ2-7; 13 bases are shared with TRBD2. Germline V gene data show CDR1 as MNHNS and CDR2 as SASEGT. This CDR3 region has 15 residues. After removal of 7 bases from V and 4 bases from J, the junction contained 7 bases not matched to a gene.